This T cell receptor (beta chain) was found in a study of blood T cells in healthy people across ages. It was with a sample-barcoded 5' primer and a J-beta primer mix that a second PCR of about 7 to 12 cycles was run. MiXCR, applied by TCRdb to the 5' RACE reads, yields one record per CDR3 protein. The repertoire holds around 900,000 distinct CDR3 sequences, with around 30% as singletons. The CDR3 is made up of 15 amino acids. The germline V gene has CDR1 DFQATT and CDR2 SNEGSKA (reference sequence). After removal of 2 bases from V and 3 bases from J, the junction contained 9 bases not matched to a gene.

The origin of this receptor is a woman at least 80 years old in good health. This chain links TRBV20-1 with TRBJ2-7; 8 nucleotides agree with TRBD1. The specimen sequenced was blood. CDR3 coding DNA: TGCAGTGCTAGATCAATGGACAGGGCAGACTACGAGCAGTACTTC. Protein product: CSARSMDRADYEQYF.